This record concerns one T cell receptor beta chain sequence. Its target is unknown. CDR1 and CDR2 (germline): SQVTM, ANQGSEA. CDR3 size: 12 residues. The V end was cut by 7 bases, the J end by 0 bases, with 9 bases between. TCRdb used MiXCR to reprocess the reads, holding one entry per CDR3 protein. The sample carries about 920,000 distinct CDR3 sequences, 30% to 40% recorded once. The data originate from a study of T cell repertoires in cytomegalovirus infection. The chain couples TRBV29-1 to TRBJ2-5, with D unclear. The source of this sequence is a human donor in good health (CMV status not recorded). Some clones in this sample may be carry-over from other donors' samples. The sequenced sample was cultured CD8+ T cells from PBMCs, obtained from culture after CMV antigen stimulation. The CDR3 spells CSAYGYQETQYF. The CDR3 bases are TGCAGCGCCTACGGTTACCAAGAGACCCAGTACTTC.